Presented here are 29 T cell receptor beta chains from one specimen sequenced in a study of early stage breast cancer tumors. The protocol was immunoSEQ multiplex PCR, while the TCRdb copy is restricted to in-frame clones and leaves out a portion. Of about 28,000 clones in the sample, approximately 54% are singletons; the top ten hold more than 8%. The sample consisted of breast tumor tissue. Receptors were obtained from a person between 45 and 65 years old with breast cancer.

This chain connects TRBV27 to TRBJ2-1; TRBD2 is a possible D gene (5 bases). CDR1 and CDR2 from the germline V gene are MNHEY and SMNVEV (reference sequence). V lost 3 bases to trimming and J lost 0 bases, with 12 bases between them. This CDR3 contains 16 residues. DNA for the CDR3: TGTGCCAGCAGTTTTAAGACGGGAATCTCCTACAATGAGCAGTTCTTC. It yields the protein CASSFKTGISYNEQFF.

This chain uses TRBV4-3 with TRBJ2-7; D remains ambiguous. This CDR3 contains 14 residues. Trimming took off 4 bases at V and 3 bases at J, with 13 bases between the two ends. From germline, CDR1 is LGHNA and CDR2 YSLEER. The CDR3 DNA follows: TGCGCCAGCAGCCCCCAGCTTATGAGCTACGAGCAGTACTTC. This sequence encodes CASSPQLMSYEQYF.

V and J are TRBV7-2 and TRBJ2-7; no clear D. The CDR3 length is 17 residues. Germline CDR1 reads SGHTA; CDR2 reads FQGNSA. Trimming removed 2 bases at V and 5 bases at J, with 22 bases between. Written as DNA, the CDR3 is TGTGCCAGCAGCTTAATGTCTCTCATCTCACCCGCTAACGAGCAGTACTTC. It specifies CASSLMSLISPANEQYF.

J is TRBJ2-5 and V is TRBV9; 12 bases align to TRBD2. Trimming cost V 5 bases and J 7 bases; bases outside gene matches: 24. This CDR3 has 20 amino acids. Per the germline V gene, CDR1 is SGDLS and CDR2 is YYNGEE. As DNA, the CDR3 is TGTGCCAGCAGAGAAAACAGATGGCTAGCGGGAGGGCCGACGTTGGGGACCCAGTACTTC. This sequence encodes CASRENRWLAGGPTLGTQYF.

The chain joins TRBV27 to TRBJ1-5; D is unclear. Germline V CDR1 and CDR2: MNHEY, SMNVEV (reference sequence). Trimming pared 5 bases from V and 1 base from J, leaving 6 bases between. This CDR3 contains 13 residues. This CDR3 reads CASSRMSNQPQHF. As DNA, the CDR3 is TGTGCCAGCAGTCGGATGAGCAATCAGCCCCAGCATTTT.

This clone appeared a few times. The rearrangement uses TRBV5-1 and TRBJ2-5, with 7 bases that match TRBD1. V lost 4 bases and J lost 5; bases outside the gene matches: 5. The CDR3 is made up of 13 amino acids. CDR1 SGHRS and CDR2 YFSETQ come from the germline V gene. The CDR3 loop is CASSPQGDETQYF. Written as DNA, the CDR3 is TGCGCCAGCAGCCCCCAGGGGGACGAGACCCAGTACTTC.

CDR3 residues: CASSLVQVNYGYTF. The CDR3 DNA reads TGTGCCAGCAGCTTGGTCCAAGTAAACTATGGCTACACCTTC. The rearrangement links TRBV5-8 to TRBJ1-2; D not resolved. Germline lookup yields CDR1 SGHTS and CDR2 YDEGEE. V lost 0 bases and J lost 2, with 8 bases in between. The CDR3 extends over 14 amino acids.

The DNA for the CDR3 is TGCGCCAGCAGGGCCGGGGCTAGCGGTCCTTACAATGAGCAGTTCTTC. Residues: CASRAGASGPYNEQFF. The chain uses TRBV4-1 and TRBJ2-1; 7 bases are a match to TRBD2. Germline V gives CDR1 MGHRA, CDR2 YSYEKL. This CDR3 is 16 amino acids long. The V and J ends lost 6 bases and 4 bases, in that order; junction bases with no gene match: 12.

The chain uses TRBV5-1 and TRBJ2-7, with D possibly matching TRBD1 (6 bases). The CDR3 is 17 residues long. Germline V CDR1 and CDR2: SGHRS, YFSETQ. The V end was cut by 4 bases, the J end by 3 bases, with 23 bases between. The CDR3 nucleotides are TGCGCCAGCAGCGTACAGGGTACTAACTTTTACGGCTACGAGCAGTACTTC. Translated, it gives CASSVQGTNFYGYEQYF.

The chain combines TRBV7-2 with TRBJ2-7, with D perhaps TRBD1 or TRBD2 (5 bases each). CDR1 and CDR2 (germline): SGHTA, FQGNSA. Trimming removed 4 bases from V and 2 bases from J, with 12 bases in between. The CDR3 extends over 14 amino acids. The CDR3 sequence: CASSYGTVTYEQYF. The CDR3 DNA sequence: TGTGCCAGCAGCTACGGGACCGTTACCTACGAGCAGTACTTC.

Here the CDR3 DNA reads TGTGCCAGCAGCTTAGTGGGGAGCACAGATACGCAGTATTTT. Translated, it gives CASSLVGSTDTQYF. V is TRBV7-9 and J is TRBJ2-3; D unresolved. The CDR3 loop spans 14 amino acids. V dropped 1 base and J dropped 0 bases, with 5 bases sitting between them. CDR1 and CDR2 (germline): SEHNR, FQNEAQ (reference sequence).

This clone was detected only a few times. CDR3 DNA: TGTGCCAGCAGCCCGTGGGGCAGCTTCTCTGGGGCCAACGTCCTGACTTTC. Amino acids: CASSPWGSFSGANVLTF. This chain links TRBV14 with TRBJ2-6, with D maybe TRBD1 (5 bases). The V gene lost 4 bases and the J gene lost 0 bases, with 13 bases spanning the gap. The CDR3 extends over 17 amino acids. Germline CDR1 is SGHDN and CDR2 is FVKESK. Variable domain in full (rest from reference TRBV14 and TRBJ2-6): EAGVTQFPSHSVIEKGQTVTLRCDPISGHDNLYWYRRVMGKEIKFLLHFVKESKQDESGMPNNRFLAERTGGTYSTLKVQPAELEDSGVYFCASSPWGSFSGANVLTFGAGSRLTVL.

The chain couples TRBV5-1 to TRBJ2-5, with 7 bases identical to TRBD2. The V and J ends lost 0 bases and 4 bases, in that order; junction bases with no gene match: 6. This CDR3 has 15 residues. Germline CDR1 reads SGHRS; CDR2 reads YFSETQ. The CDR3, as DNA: TGCGCCAGCAGCTTGGGAACTAGCGAGACAGAGACCCAGTACTTC. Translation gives CASSLGTSETETQYF.

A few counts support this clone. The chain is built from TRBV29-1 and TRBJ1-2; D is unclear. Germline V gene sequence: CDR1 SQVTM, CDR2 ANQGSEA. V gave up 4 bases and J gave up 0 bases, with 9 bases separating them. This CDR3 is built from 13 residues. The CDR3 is CSVALGANYGYTF. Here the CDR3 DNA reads TGCAGCGTTGCGTTAGGAGCTAACTATGGCTACACCTTC. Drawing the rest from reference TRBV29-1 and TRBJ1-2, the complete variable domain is SAVISQKPSRDICQRGTSLTIQCQVDSQVTMMFWYRQQPGQSLTLIATANQGSEATYESGFVIDKFPISRPNLTFSTLTVSNMSPEDSSIYLCSVALGANYGYTFGSGTRLTVV.

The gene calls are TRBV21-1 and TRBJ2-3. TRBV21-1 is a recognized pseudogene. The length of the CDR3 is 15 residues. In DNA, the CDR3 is TGTGCCAGCAGCCCCCACCCGGGCCCCACAGATACGCAGTATTTT. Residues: CASSPHPGPTDTQYF.

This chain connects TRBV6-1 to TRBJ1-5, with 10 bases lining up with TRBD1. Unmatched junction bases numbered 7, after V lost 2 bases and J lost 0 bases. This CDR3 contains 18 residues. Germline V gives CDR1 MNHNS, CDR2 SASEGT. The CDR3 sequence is CASSERGQGLYSNQPQHF. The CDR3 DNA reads TGTGCCAGCAGTGAAAGGGGACAGGGGCTGTATAGCAATCAGCCCCAGCATTTT.

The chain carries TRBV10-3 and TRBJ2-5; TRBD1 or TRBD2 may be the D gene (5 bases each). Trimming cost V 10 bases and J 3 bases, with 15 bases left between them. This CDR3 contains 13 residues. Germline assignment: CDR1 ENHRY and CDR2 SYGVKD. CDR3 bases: TGTGCCACCGGGGCTCAGCTCAAAGAGACCCAGTACTTC. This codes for CATGAQLKETQYF.

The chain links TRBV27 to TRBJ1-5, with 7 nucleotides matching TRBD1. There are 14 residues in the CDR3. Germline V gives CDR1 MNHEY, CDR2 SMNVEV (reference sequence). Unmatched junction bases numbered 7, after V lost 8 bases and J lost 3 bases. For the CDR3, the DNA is TGTGCCAGCTCTGGACAGGCCCCCAATCAGCCCCAGCATTTT. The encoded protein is CASSGQAPNQPQHF.

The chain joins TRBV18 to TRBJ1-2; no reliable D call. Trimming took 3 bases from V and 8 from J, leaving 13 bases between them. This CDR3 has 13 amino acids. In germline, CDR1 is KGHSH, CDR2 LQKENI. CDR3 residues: CASSPQSAGGYTF. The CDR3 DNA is TGTGCCAGCTCACCCCAGAGCGCAGGAGGCTACACCTTC.

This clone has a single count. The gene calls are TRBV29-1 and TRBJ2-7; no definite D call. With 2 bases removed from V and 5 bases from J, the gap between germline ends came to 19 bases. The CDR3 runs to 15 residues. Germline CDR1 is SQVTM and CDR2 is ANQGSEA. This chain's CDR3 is CSVESGLGSLHEQYF. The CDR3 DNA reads TGCAGCGTTGAATCCGGGTTGGGGTCTCTACACGAGCAGTACTTC.

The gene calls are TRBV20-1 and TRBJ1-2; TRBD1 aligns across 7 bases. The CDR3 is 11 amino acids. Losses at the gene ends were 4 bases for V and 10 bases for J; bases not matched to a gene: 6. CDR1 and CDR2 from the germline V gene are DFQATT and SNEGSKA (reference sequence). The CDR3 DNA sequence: TGCAGTGCTACTCAGGGGGGCCACTACACCTTC. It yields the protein CSATQGGHYTF.

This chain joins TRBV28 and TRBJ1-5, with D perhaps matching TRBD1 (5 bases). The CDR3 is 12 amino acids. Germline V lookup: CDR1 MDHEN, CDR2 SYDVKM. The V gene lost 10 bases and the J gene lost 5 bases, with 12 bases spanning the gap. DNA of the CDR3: TGTGCCACCCACGGGGGGGATCAGCCCCAGCATTTT. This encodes CATHGGDQPQHF. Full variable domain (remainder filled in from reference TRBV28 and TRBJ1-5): DVKVTQSSRYLVKRTGEKVFLECVQDMDHENMFWYRQDPGLGLRLIYFSYDVKMKEKGDIPEGYSVSREKKERFSLILESASTNQTSMYLCATHGGDQPQHFGDGTRLSIL.

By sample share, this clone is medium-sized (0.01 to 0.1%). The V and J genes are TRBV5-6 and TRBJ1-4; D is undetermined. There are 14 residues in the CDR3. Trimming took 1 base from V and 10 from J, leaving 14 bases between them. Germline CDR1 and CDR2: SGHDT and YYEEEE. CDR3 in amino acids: CASSLNGAFGKLFF. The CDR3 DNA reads TGTGCCAGCAGCTTGAACGGAGCTTTCGGAAAACTGTTTTTT.

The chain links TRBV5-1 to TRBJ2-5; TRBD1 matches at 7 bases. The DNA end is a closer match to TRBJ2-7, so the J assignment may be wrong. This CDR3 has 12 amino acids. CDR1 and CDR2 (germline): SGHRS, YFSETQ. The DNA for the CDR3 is TGCGCCAGCAGCGGGGACAGTAACGAGCAGTACTTC. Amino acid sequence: CASSGDSNEQYF.

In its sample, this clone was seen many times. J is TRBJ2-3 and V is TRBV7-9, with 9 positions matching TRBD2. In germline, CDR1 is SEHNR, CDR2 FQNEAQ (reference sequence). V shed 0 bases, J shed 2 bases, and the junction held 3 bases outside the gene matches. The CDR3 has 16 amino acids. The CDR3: CASSLALAGHTDTQYF. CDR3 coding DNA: TGTGCCAGCAGCTTAGCGCTAGCGGGACACACAGATACGCAGTATTTT.

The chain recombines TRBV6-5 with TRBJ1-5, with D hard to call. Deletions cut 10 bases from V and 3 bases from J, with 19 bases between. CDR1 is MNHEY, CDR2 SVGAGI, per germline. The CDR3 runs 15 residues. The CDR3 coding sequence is TGTGCCACCCATCGCTCGCCTGCCTTCAATCAGCCCCAGCATTTT. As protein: CATHRSPAFNQPQHF.

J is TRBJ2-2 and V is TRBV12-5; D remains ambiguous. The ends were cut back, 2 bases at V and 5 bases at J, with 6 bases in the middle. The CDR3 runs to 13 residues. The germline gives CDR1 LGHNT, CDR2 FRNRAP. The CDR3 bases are TGTGCTAGTGGTTTGAGAGAAACCGGGGAGCTGTTTTTT. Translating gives CASGLRETGELFF.

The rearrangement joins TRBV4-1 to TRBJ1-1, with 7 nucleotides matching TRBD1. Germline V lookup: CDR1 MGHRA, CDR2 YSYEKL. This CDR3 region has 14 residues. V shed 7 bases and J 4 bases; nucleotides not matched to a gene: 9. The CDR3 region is CASTPSNRGTEAFF. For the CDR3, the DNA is TGCGCCAGCACACCATCAAACAGGGGCACTGAAGCTTTCTTT.

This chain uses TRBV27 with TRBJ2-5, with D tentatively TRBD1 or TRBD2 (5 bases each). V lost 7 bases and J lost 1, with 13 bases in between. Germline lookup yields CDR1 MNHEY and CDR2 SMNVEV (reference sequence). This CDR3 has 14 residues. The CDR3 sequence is CASTGPNPQETQYF. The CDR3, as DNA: TGTGCCAGCACGGGACCAAATCCCCAAGAGACCCAGTACTTC.